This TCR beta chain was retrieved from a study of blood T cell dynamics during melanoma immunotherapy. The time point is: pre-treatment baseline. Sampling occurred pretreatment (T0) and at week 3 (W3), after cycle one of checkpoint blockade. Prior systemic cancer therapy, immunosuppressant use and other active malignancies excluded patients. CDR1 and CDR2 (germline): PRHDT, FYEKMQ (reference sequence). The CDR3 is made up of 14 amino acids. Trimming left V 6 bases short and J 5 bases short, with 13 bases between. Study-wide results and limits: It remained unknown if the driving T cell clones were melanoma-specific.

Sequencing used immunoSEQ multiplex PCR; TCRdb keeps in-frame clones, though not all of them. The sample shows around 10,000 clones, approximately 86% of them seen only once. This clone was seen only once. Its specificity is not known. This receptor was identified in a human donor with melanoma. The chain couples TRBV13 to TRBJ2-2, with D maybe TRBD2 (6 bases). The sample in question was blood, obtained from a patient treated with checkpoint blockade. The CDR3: CASRRSRGTGELFF. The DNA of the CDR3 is TGTGCCAGCAGGAGGTCCCGGGGGACCGGGGAGCTGTTTTTT.